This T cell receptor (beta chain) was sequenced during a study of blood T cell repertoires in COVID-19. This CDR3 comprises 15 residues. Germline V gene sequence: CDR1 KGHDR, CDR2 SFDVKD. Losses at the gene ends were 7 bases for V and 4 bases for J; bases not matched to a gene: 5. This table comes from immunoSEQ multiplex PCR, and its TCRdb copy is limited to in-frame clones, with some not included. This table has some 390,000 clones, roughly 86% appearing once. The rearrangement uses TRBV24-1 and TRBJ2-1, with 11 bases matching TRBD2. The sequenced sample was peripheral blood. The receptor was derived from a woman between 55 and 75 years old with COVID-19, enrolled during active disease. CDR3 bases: TGTGCCACCAGCTCAGGGACTAGCGGATACAATGAGCAGTTCTTC. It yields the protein CATSSGTSGYNEQFF.